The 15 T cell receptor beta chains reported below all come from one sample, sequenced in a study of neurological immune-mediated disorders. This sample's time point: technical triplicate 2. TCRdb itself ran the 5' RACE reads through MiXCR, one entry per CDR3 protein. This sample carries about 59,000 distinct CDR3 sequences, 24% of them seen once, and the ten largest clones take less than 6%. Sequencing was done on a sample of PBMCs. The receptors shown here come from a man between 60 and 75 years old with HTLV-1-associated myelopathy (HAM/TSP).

CDR3 DNA: TGTGCCACCCGACAGGGTTCCCTCGAGCAGTACTTC. Protein product: CATRQGSLEQYF. The rearrangement links TRBV10-3 to TRBJ2-7; 7 positions agree with TRBD1. Looked up from germline, CDR1 is ENHRY and CDR2 is SYGVKD. This CDR3 region has 12 residues. V lost 10 bases to trimming and J lost 6 bases; unmatched junction nucleotides: 9.

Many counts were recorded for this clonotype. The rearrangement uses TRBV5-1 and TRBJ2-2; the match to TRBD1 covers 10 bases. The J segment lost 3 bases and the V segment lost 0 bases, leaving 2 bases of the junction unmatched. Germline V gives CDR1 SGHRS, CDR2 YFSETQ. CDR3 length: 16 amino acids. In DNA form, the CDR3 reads TGCGCCAGCAGCTTGGAGGGACAGGGGCACACCGGGGAGCTGTTTTTT. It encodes CASSLEGQGHTGELFF.

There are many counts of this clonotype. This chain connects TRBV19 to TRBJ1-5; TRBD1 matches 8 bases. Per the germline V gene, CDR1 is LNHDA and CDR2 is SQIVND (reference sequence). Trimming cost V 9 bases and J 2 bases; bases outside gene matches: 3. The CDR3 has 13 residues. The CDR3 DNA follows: TGTGCCAGCGAGGACAGGGGCAATCAGCCCCAGCATTTT. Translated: CASEDRGNQPQHF.

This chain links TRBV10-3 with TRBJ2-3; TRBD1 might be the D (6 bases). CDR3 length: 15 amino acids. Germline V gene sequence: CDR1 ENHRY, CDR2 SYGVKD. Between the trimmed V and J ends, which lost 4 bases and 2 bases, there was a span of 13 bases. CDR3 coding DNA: TGTGCCATCAGTGCGTCAGGGGTGAACACAGATACGCAGTATTTT. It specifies CAISASGVNTDTQYF.

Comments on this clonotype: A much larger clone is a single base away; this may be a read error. CDR3 sequence (DNA): TGCAGCGTTGAAGAAAGGGGACATGGGGTGTTCGAGCAGTACTTC. Translated: CSVEERGHGVFEQYF. This rearrangement joins TRBV29-1 to TRBJ2-7, with D perhaps matching TRBD1 (6 bases). Germline V gene sequence: CDR1 SQVTM, CDR2 ANQGSEA. V gave up 0 bases and J gave up 6 bases, with 18 bases separating them. This CDR3 region has 15 residues.

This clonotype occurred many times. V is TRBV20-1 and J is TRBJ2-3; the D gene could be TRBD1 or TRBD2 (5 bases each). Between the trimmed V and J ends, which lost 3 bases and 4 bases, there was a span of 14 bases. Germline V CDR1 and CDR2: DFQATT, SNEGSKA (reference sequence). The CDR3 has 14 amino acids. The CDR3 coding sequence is TGCAGTGCTAGGTCCGGGACGTTCGCAGATACGCAGTATTTT. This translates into CSARSGTFADTQYF.

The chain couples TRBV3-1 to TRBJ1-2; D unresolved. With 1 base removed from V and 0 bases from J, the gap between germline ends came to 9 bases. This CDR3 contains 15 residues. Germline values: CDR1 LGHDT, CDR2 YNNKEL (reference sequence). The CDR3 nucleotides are TGTGCCAGCAGCCAAGGCCTTGTAGCTAACTATGGCTACACCTTC. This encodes CASSQGLVANYGYTF.

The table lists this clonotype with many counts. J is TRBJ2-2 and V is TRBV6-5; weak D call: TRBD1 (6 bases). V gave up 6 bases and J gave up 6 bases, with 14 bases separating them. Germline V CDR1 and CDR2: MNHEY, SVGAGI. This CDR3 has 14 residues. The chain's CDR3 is CASRTLQGPGELFF. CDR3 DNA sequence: TGTGCCAGCAGAACGTTACAGGGCCCCGGGGAGCTGTTTTTT.

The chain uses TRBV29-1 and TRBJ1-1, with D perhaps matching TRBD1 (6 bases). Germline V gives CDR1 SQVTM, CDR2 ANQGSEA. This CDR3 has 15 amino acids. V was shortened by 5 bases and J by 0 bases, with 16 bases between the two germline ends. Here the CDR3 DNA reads TGCAGCGTTTCTACAGGGTCGCCTCTGAACACTGAAGCTTTCTTT. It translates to CSVSTGSPLNTEAFF.

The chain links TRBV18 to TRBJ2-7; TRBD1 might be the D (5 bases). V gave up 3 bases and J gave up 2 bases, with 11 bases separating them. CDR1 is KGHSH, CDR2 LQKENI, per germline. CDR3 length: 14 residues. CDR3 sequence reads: CASSPRQLAYEQYF. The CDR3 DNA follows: TGTGCCAGCTCACCGCGACAGTTAGCCTACGAGCAGTACTTC.

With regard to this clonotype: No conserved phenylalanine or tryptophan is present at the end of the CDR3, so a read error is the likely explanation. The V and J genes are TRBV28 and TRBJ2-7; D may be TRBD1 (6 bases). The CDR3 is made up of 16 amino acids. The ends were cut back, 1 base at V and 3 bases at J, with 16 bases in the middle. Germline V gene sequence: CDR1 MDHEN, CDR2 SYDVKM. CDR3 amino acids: CASSLSSQGSDYEQYL. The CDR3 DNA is TGTGCCAGCAGTTTATCCAGTCAGGGGTCGGACTACGAGCAGTACCTT.

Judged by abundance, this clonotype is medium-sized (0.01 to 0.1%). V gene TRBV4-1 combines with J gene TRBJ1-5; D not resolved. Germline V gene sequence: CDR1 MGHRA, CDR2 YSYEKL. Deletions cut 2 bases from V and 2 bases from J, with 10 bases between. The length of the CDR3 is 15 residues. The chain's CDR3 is CASSQSKSGNQPQHF. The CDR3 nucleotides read TGCGCCAGCAGCCAAAGTAAGTCCGGCAATCAGCCCCAGCATTTT.

CDR3 nucleotides: TGTGCCAGCGGGTTAGGGATCCAGCCCCAGCATTTT. Amino acids: CASGLGIQPQHF. The chain uses TRBV28 and TRBJ1-5, with D unclear. Germline loops: CDR1 MDHEN, CDR2 SYDVKM. The CDR3 consists of 12 residues. V was trimmed by 8 bases and J by 7 bases, leaving 12 bases between them.

The CDR3 reads CSASRGTGWGEQYF. The CDR3 DNA reads as TGCAGTGCTAGTAGGGGGACAGGGTGGGGCGAGCAGTACTTC. The J gene is TRBJ2-7, the V gene TRBV20-1, with 9 bases aligning to TRBD1. This CDR3 spans 14 amino acids. Germline-derived CDR1 and CDR2 are DFQATT and SNEGSKA (reference sequence). The trim removed 3 bases at V and 6 bases at J, leaving 9 bases unmatched.

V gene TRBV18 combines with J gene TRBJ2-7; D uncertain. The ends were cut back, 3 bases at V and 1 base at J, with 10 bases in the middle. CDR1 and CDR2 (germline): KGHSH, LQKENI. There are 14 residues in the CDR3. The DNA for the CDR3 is TGTGCCAGCTCACCTTACCCAGCATCCTACGAGCAGTACTTC. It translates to CASSPYPASYEQYF.